Below, one T cell receptor (beta chain) is given with its context. Antigen unknown. This specimen comes from a study of T cell repertoires in cytomegalovirus infection. Study overall: Indications came from public TCR beta signatures; they pointed to CMV infection and to a matching HLA type. Findings of the study overall: Within the response measured ex vivo, HLA-C-restricted CMV-specific TCR beta clonotypes were dominant.

TCRdb redid the calling of the reads with MiXCR, one entry per CDR3 protein. The table includes 200,000 to 300,000 distinct CDR3 sequences, approximately 13% detected once. The TCR sequence derives from a human donor in good health (CMV status not recorded). Some clones in this sample may be carry-over from other donors' samples. The sequenced material came from PBMCs.

The CDR3 protein is CASSDPGRTAYEQYF. CDR3 coding DNA: TGTGCCAGCAGTGATCCCGGCAGGACTGCCTACGAGCAGTACTTC. This chain uses TRBV25-1 with TRBJ2-7; tentative D call: TRBD2 (5 bases). V was clipped by 3 bases and J by 2 bases, with 14 bases between them. The CDR3 contains 15 residues. Germline-derived CDR1 and CDR2 are MGHDK and SYGVNS.